A selection of T cell receptor beta chains follows, all from one sample in a study of blood T cell repertoires in COVID-19. Assay used: immunoSEQ multiplex PCR; TCRdb lists only in-frame clones, some missing. This sample has fewer than 85,000 clones, with around 91% found just once. Sequencing input: peripheral blood. The receptors derive from a human donor in a cohort sampled during active COVID-19. The conserved cysteine and the conserved F or W are not part of the CDR3 here.

>TRBV10-2
ASRPGQIEGYT
>TRBV19
ASTVSRDRGSNQPQH
>TRBV29-1
SGGQGARGTEAF
>TRBV18
ASSPSGRAYEQY
>TRBV7-2
ASSLDRGRRPYNSPLH
>TRBV6-2/TRBV6-3
ASSYSGLGSPHEQY
>TRBV30
AWSGGGKVYEQY
>TRBV11-2
ASSLTFVGRQGYSYEQY
>TRBV11-2
ASSQGSVYGYT
>TRBV19
ASSRAGGPYGYT
>TRBV28
ASSFPVNEGGYT
>TRBV4-1
ASSQEASYEQY
>TRBV10-1
ASSDRGLSDTEAF
>TRBV11-2
ASSFKQGDPNYGYT
>TRBV6-4
ASEEGRRGPSYEQY
>TRBV6-6
ASQEVIGYGYT
>TRBV4-1
ASSQQGAIGNTIY
>TRBV14
ASSLGARRQNEQF
>TRBV11-2
ASSSIGSSGRIALH
>TRBV12-5
ASGLEGAGFATNEKLF